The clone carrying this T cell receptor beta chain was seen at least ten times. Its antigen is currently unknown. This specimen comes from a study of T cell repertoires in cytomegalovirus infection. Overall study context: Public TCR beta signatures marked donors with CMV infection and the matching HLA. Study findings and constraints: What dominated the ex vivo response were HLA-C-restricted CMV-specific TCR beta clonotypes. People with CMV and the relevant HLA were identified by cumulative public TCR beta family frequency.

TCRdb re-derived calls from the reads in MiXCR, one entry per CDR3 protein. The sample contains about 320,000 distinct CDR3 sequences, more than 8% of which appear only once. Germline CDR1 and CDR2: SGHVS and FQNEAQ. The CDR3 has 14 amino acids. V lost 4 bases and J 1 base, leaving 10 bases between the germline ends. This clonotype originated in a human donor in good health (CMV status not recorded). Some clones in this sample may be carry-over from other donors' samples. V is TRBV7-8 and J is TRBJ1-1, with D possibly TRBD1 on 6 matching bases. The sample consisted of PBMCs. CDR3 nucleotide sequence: TGTGCCAGCAGCTCAGGGACACCGAACACTGAAGCTTTCTTT. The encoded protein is CASSSGTPNTEAFF.